The entry that follows covers one TCR beta chain sequence. The data originate from a study of blood T cell repertoires in COVID-19. Donors of Cohort 3 who recovered were those that had two negative PCRs, clearance, or symptom resolution. Per the original methods: The authors estimated nucleated cell counts from reference gene primer amplification. Method: immunoSEQ multiplex PCR; TCRdb's copy keeps in-frame clones and lacks some. D and trimming come from the DNA, and the V and J calls and clone size come from that table. The profile shows about 360,000 clones, roughly 86% of them singletons. Germline trimming cut 4 bases from V and 0 bases from J; bases unmatched to any gene: 2. The V gene's germline CDR1 is SQVTM and CDR2 ANQGSEA. CDR3 length: 16 amino acids.

Sample: PBMCs or T cells enriched from blood (not recorded which). The sequence was collected from a man aged 25 to 40 who had recovered from COVID-19. The rearrangement uses TRBV29-1 and TRBJ2-6; 11 bases agree with TRBD1. This chain's CDR3 is CSVGDRGDSGANVLTF. The CDR3, as DNA: TGCAGCGTTGGGGACAGGGGGGACTCTGGGGCCAACGTCCTGACTTTC.